These T cell receptor beta chains were read from a single sample in a study of T-cell reconstitution after alpha-beta-depleted transplantation in children. TCRdb processed the PCR reads anew with MiXCR; each CDR3 protein has one entry. The table records some 150,000 distinct CDR3 sequences, 7.5% to 9% of them present only once. The source was PBMCs, mostly from graft donor cells, collected 180 days after TCRalphabeta/CD19-depleted stem cell transplant. Source of these receptors: a female patient aged 2 to 10 who had a stem cell transplant for congenital amegakaryocytic thrombocytopenia, so the T cells may come from the graft donor. The CDR3 runs from the conserved cysteine through the conserved F or W. Fields, in order: clone size, J gene, V gene, D gene, CDR3 DNA, CDR3 protein. A D gene is named only where the DNA matches it firmly. Clone sizes are given selectively: once, few, many, or a class where the clone is expanded.

size: many
J: TRBJ1-2
V: TRBV7-8
D: TRBD1
DNA: TGTGCCAGCAGCCCGCCGGGACAGGATCTCTATGGCTACACCTTC
CDR3: CASSPPGQDLYGYTF

size: many
J: TRBJ1-4
V: TRBV4-1
D: .
DNA: TGCGCCAGCAGCCAAGGGTTGGGGGCCGGTGAAAAACTGTTTTTT
CDR3: CASSQGLGAGEKLFF

size: few
J: TRBJ2-5
V: TRBV24-1
D: .
DNA: TGTGCCACCAGTGATAATACCGTCCCTCCGTACCAAGAGACCCAGTACTTC
CDR3: CATSDNTVPPYQETQYF

size: .
J: TRBJ1-6
V: TRBV29-1
D: TRBD1
DNA: TGCAGCGTCGCCCGGGACAGGGGGGTTCTTTCACCCCTCCACTTT
CDR3: CSVARDRGVLSPLHF

size: many
J: TRBJ2-7
V: TRBV7-2
D: .
DNA: TGTGCCAGCAGCCCCTACCCCGGGAACTCCTACGAGCAGTACTTC
CDR3: CASSPYPGNSYEQYF

size: many
J: TRBJ2-3
V: TRBV15
D: .
DNA: TGTGCCACCAGCAGAGCTAGCACAGATACGCAGTATTTT
CDR3: CATSRASTDTQYF

size: many
J: TRBJ2-7
V: TRBV20-1
D: .
DNA: TGCAGTGCCCCCCGCTGGCCCTCCTACGAGCAGTACTTC
CDR3: CSAPRWPSYEQYF

size: .
J: TRBJ2-5
V: TRBV5-1
D: .
DNA: TGCGCCAGCAACGACGGCAGTGGGCAAGAGACCCAGTACTTC
CDR3: CASNDGSGQETQYF

size: few
J: TRBJ2-7
V: TRBV6-2/TRBV6-3
D: TRBD2
DNA: TGTGCCAGCAGAAATGGACTAGCGGGAACCTACGAGCAGTACTTC
CDR3: CASRNGLAGTYEQYF

size: .
J: TRBJ2-6
V: TRBV18
D: .
DNA: TGTGCCAGCTCACCATGGACGCCGTCTGGGGCCAACGTCCTGACTTTC
CDR3: CASSPWTPSGANVLTF

size: many
J: TRBJ2-7
V: TRBV20-1
D: .
DNA: TGCAGTGCTAGGGCGGGGATTTCCTACGAGCAGTACTTC
CDR3: CSARAGISYEQYF

size: many
J: TRBJ1-2
V: TRBV3-1
D: .
DNA: TGTGCCAGCAGCCAAGGTCAGAATGGCTACACCTTC
CDR3: CASSQGQNGYTF

size: many
J: TRBJ1-5
V: TRBV12-3/TRBV12-4
D: .
DNA: TGTGCCAGCACCTTTTGGAATAGCAATCAGCCCCAGCATTTT
CDR3: CASTFWNSNQPQHF

size: many
J: TRBJ1-1
V: TRBV7-2
D: TRBD1
DNA: TGTGCCAAATGGACAGGCCAGGGCATGCTGAACACTGAAGCTTTCTTT
CDR3: CAKWTGQGMLNTEAFF

size: many
J: TRBJ2-6
V: TRBV18
D: .
DNA: TGTGCCAGCTCACCGCGGAACGCTTACGGAGCTGGGGCCAACGTCCTGACTTTC
CDR3: CASSPRNAYGAGANVLTF

size: many
J: TRBJ2-2
V: TRBV12-3/TRBV12-4
D: TRBD2
DNA: TGTGCCAGCAGCGGGAGGGCCGCGAACACCGGGGAGCTGTTTTTT
CDR3: CASSGRAANTGELFF

size: many
J: TRBJ1-1
V: TRBV6-4
D: .
DNA: TGTGCCAGCAGTGATGAGGGGGGCACTGAAGCTTTCTTT
CDR3: CASSDEGGTEAFF

size: many
J: TRBJ1-1
V: TRBV11-2
D: TRBD1
DNA: TGTGCCAGCAGATCTCTTTTCGGGACAGGGGAACTTGAAGCTTTCTTT
CDR3: CASRSLFGTGELEAFF

size: few
J: TRBJ2-1
V: TRBV5-1
D: TRBD2
DNA: TGCGCCAGCAGCCCCTTAACTAGCGGGACTTACAATGAGCAGTTCTTC
CDR3: CASSPLTSGTYNEQFF

size: many
J: TRBJ1-5
V: TRBV5-1
D: .
DNA: TGCGCCAGCAGCTTGGGGGACGGAGGAAGGTATCAGCCCCAGCATTTT
CDR3: CASSLGDGGRYQPQHF

size: .
J: TRBJ1-5
V: TRBV20-1
D: .
DNA: TGCAGTGCTAGGAACAGGTATGGCAGCAACCAGCCCCAGCATTTT
CDR3: CSARNRYGSNQPQHF

size: .
J: TRBJ1-3
V: TRBV5-4
D: .
DNA: TGTGCCAGCAGCTTCGAAAGGGGGAGTTCTGGAAACACCATATATTTT
CDR3: CASSFERGSSGNTIYF

size: few
J: TRBJ2-5
V: TRBV14
D: TRBD1
DNA: TGTGCCAGCAGCCAAGATGACAGGGAAGAGACCCAGTACTTC
CDR3: CASSQDDREETQYF

size: many
J: TRBJ2-7
V: TRBV5-1
D: TRBD1
DNA: TGCGCCAGCAGCTTGGGGACAGGGGAGAACTACGAGCAGTACTTC
CDR3: CASSLGTGENYEQYF

size: few
J: TRBJ2-2
V: TRBV30
D: .
DNA: TGTGCCTGGACAGTTTTGAACACCGGGGAGCTGTTTTTT
CDR3: CAWTVLNTGELFF

size: many
J: TRBJ2-2
V: TRBV5-1
D: .
DNA: TGCGCCAGCAGCTTGAAGGTCCCCGGGGAGCTGTTTTTT
CDR3: CASSLKVPGELFF

size: many
J: TRBJ2-7
V: TRBV7-8
D: .
DNA: TGTGCCAGCAGCTTATCGACCGGAGCCTACGAGCAGTACTTC
CDR3: CASSLSTGAYEQYF

size: few
J: TRBJ2-4
V: TRBV7-9
D: .
DNA: TGTGCCAGCAGCCCCAATGCGTTTGCCAAAAACATTCAGTACTTC
CDR3: CASSPNAFAKNIQYF

size: many
J: TRBJ2-3
V: TRBV2
D: .
DNA: TGTGCCAGCAGTTTCCAACGGACAGATACGCAGTATTTT
CDR3: CASSFQRTDTQYF

size: many
J: TRBJ2-1
V: TRBV11-2
D: TRBD2
DNA: TGTGCCAGCAGCGCACTAGCGGGGGACAATGAGCAGTTCTTC
CDR3: CASSALAGDNEQFF

size: few
J: TRBJ1-2
V: TRBV6-2/TRBV6-3
D: TRBD1
DNA: TGTGCCAGCAGTCGACAGGGAAGGGCCTACACCTTC
CDR3: CASSRQGRAYTF

size: .
J: TRBJ1-1
V: TRBV28
D: TRBD1
DNA: TGTGCCAGCCTGGGGGGAACCGGGACAGACAAAATAGCTCTCTTT
CDR3: CASLGGTGTDKIALF

size: .
J: TRBJ2-7
V: TRBV3-1
D: TRBD2
DNA: TGTGCCAGCTGGCGCCGGATGGGACAGGGGACTAGCGGGAGCTACGAGCAGTACTTC
CDR3: CASWRRMGQGTSGSYEQYF

size: many
J: TRBJ2-1
V: TRBV29-1
D: TRBD1
DNA: TGCAGCACAGGGGACAATGAGCAGTTCTTC
CDR3: CSTGDNEQFF

size: many
J: TRBJ2-7
V: TRBV29-1
D: .
DNA: TGCAGCGTTGGCTATGGCGGACGGATTTCCGAGCAGTACTTC
CDR3: CSVGYGGRISEQYF

size: .
J: TRBJ2-5
V: TRBV20-1
D: .
DNA: TGCAGTGCTAGAGATTTCCTTCTGGGGCAAGAGACCCAGTACTTC
CDR3: CSARDFLLGQETQYF

size: many
J: TRBJ2-3
V: TRBV4-3
D: .
DNA: TGCGCCAGCAGCACCGGGCTCGCCCGACCAAGCACAGATACGCAGTATTTT
CDR3: CASSTGLARPSTDTQYF

size: many
J: TRBJ2-5
V: TRBV29-1
D: .
DNA: TGCAGCGTTGAAGGACAGAGTGGAGAGACCCAGTACTTC
CDR3: CSVEGQSGETQYF

size: .
J: TRBJ1-6
V: TRBV20-1
D: .
DNA: TGCAGTGCTAGAGATATATCACCCCTCCACTTT
CDR3: CSARDISPLHF

size: .
J: TRBJ2-7
V: TRBV7-2
D: .
DNA: TGTGCCAGCAGCTTACTCGGGGGCGGCTACGAGCAGTACTTC
CDR3: CASSLLGGGYEQYF

size: few
J: TRBJ1-5
V: TRBV12-3/TRBV12-4
D: .
DNA: TGTGCCAGCAGCCAAGGGGCGAGCAATCAGCCCCAGCATTTT
CDR3: CASSQGASNQPQHF

size: .
J: TRBJ1-5
V: TRBV20-1
D: TRBD1
DNA: TGCAGTGCTAGAGGGGACAGGGGGGGCAATCAGCCCCAGCATTTT
CDR3: CSARGDRGGNQPQHF

size: many
J: TRBJ1-2
V: TRBV20-1
D: .
DNA: TGCAGTGCCACTACAGCCAGCTATGGCTACACCTTC
CDR3: CSATTASYGYTF

size: few
J: TRBJ1-1
V: TRBV20-1
D: .
DNA: TGCAGTGCCTTGGACCTGCCGGGGACTGAAGCTTTCTTT
CDR3: CSALDLPGTEAFF

size: many
J: TRBJ1-5
V: TRBV20-1
D: .
DNA: TGCAGTGCTAGAGATTCCACAGGTTATAGCAATCAGCCCCAGCATTTT
CDR3: CSARDSTGYSNQPQHF

size: many
J: TRBJ2-1
V: TRBV3-1
D: .
DNA: TGTGCCAGCAGCCATAGCGTTCGCTCCTACAATGAGCAGTTCTTC
CDR3: CASSHSVRSYNEQFF

size: many
J: TRBJ2-7
V: TRBV10-3
D: .
DNA: TGTGCCATCAGGGAGAGGGCAGGGAAGGACGAGCAGTACTTC
CDR3: CAIRERAGKDEQYF

size: many
J: TRBJ2-2
V: TRBV7-2
D: .
DNA: TGTGCCAGCAGCTTAGTAGGGGACACCGGGGAGCTGTTTTTT
CDR3: CASSLVGDTGELFF

size: .
J: TRBJ2-1
V: TRBV18
D: .
DNA: TGTGCCAGCTCACCACCGGGAGGAACCTACAATGAGCAGTTCTTC
CDR3: CASSPPGGTYNEQFF

size: many
J: TRBJ1-5
V: TRBV28
D: .
DNA: TGTGCCAGCAGCCCACGGATATATAGGACACGGAGCAATCAGCCCCAGCATTTT
CDR3: CASSPRIYRTRSNQPQHF

size: many
J: TRBJ2-7
V: TRBV28
D: .
DNA: TGTGCCAGCACCTATACCGTCCGGGACGGATTCTACGAGCAGTACTTC
CDR3: CASTYTVRDGFYEQYF

size: .
J: TRBJ2-2
V: TRBV12-3/TRBV12-4
D: .
DNA: TGTGCCAGCAACCTATTGGCGGCCGGGGAGCTGTTTTTT
CDR3: CASNLLAAGELFF

size: few
J: TRBJ1-2
V: TRBV20-1
D: .
DNA: TGCAGTGCTAGAGACAGGGACTATGGCTACACCTTC
CDR3: CSARDRDYGYTF